Sequencing of this T cell receptor (beta chain) was carried out in a study of shared clonotypes between healthy human individuals. Background on the study: The people who gave samples were a couple of women and a few men aged 18 to 49.

Study-wide points: Depth of sequencing was expected to influence donor clonotype sharing. Non-shared clonotypes showed lower generation probabilities than clonotypes common to all four donors.

Tens of thousands of T cell genomes (around 200 ng DNA) went into each sorted-subset replicate. Measured with immunoSEQ multiplex PCR; TCRdb has only the in-frame clones, and not every one. The sample shows 90,000 to 120,000 clones, less than 75% of them seen only once. V lost 3 bases, J lost 4 bases, and 5 bases lay in between. Germline lookup yields CDR1 MGHRA and CDR2 YSYEKL. The length of the CDR3 is 12 residues. On this clone itself: Its specificity is not known.

The clonotype was recovered from a woman aged 25-40 years in good health. This chain links TRBV4-1 with TRBJ2-3, with D unclear. The sequenced sample consisted of memory CD8+ T cells sorted from blood. Regarding subset: CD45RO+ cells pooled with CCR7-negative TemRA cells. The CDR3 DNA sequence: TGCGCCAGCAGCCAGAGGTCAGATACGCAGTATTTT. Encoded protein: CASSQRSDTQYF.